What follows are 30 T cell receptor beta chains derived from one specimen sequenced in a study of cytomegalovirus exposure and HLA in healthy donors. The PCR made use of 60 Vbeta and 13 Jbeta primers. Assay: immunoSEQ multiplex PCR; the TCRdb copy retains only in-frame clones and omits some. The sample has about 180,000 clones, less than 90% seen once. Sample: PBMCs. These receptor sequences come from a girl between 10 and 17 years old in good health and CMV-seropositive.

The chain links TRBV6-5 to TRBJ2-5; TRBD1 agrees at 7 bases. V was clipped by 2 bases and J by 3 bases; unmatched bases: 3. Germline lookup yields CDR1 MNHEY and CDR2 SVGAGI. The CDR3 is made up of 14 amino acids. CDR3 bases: TGTGCCAGCAGTTACGGGACAGACAAAGAGACCCAGTACTTC. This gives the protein CASSYGTDKETQYF.

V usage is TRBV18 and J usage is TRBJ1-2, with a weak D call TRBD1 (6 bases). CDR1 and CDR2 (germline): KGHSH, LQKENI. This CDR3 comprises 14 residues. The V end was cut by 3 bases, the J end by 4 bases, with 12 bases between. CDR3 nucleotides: TGTGCCAGCTCACCCTCCGACAGGTCCTATGGCTACACCTTC. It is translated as CASSPSDRSYGYTF. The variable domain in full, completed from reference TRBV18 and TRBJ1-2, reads NAGVMQNPRHLVRRRGQEARLRCSPMKGHSHVYWYRQLPEEGLKFMVYLQKENIIDESGMPKERFSAEFPKEGPSILRIQQVVRGDSAAYFCASSPSDRSYGYTFGSGTRLTVV.

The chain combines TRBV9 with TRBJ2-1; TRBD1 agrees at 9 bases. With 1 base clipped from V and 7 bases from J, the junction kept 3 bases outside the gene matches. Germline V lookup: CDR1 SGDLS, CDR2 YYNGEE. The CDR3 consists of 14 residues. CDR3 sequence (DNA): TGTGCCAGCAGCGTAAGGACAGGGGTGAATGAGCAGTTCTTC. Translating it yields CASSVRTGVNEQFF.

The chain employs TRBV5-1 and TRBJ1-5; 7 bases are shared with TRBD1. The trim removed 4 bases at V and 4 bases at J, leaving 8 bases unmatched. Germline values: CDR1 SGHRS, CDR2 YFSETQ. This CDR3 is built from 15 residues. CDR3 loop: CASSPGTADNQPQHF. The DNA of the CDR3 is TGCGCCAGCAGCCCCGGGACAGCCGATAATCAGCCCCAGCATTTT. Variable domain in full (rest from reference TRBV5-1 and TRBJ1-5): KAGVTQTPRYLIKTRGQQVTLSCSPISGHRSVSWYQQTPGQGLQFLFEYFSETQRNKGNFPGRFSGRQFSNSRSEMNVSTLELGDSALYLCASSPGTADNQPQHFGDGTRLSIL.

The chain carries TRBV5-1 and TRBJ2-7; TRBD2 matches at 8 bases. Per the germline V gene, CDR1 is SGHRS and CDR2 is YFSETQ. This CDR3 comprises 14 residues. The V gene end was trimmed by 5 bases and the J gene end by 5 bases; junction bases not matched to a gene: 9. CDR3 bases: TGCGCCAGCAGTAGTCTAGCGGGTCCCCACGAGCAGTACTTC. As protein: CASSSLAGPHEQYF.

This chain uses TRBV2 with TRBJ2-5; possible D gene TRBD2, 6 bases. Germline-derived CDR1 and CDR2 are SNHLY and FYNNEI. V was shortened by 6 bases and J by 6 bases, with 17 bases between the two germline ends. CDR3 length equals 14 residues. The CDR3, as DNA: TGTGCCAGCAGAGTGAAGGGACTTGGGAAGACCCAGTACTTC. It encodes CASRVKGLGKTQYF.

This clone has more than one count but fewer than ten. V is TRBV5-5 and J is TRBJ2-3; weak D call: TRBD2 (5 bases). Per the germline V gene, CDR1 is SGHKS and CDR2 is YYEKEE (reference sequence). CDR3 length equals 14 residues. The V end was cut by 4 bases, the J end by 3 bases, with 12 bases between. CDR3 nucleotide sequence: TGTGCCAGCAGCAACGGGTGGACTACAGATACGCAGTATTTT. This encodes CASSNGWTTDTQYF. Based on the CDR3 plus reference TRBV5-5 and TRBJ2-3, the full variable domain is DAGVTQSPTHLIKTRGQQVTLRCSPISGHKSVSWYQQVLGQGPQFIFQYYEKEERGRGNFPDRFSARQFPNYSSELNVNALLLGDSALYLCASSNGWTTDTQYFGPGTRLTVL.

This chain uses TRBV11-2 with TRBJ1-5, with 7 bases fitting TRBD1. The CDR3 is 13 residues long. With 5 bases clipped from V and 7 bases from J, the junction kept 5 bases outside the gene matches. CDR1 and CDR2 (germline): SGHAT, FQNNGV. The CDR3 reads CASSSDRDQPQHF. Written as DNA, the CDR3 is TGTGCCAGCAGCAGCGACAGGGACCAGCCCCAGCATTTT.

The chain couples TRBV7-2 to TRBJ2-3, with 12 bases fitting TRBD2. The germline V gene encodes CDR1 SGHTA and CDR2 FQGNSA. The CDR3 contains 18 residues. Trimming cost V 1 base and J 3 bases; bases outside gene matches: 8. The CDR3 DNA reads TGTGCCAGCAGCTTAGTGTTCCCTAGCGGGAGGGGGACAGATACGCAGTATTTT. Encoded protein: CASSLVFPSGRGTDTQYF.

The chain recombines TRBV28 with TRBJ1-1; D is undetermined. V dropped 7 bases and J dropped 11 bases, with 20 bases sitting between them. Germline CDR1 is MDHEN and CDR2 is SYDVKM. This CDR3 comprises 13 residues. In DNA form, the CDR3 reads TGTGCCAGCACCCCCGCTACGGGTATAAGCGCTTTCTTT. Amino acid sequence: CASTPATGISAFF.

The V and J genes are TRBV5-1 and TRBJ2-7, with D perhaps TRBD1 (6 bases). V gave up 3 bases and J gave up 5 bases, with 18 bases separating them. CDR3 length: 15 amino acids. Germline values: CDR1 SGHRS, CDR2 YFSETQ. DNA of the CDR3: TGCGCCAGCAGCTACATCGGTACAGGGTCCCACGAGCAGTACTTC. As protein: CASSYIGTGSHEQYF.

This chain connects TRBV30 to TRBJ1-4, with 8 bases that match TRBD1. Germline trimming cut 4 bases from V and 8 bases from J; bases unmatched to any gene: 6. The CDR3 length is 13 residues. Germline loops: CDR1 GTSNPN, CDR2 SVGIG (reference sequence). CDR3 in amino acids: CAWNQGAGEKLFF. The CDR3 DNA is TGTGCCTGGAACCAGGGGGCAGGCGAAAAACTGTTTTTT.

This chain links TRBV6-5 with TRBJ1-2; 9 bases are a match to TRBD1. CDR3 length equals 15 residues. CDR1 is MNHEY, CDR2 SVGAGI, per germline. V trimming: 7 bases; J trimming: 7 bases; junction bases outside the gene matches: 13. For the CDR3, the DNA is TGTGCCAGCACTAGGTTTCTGGGACAGGGTCTTGGCTACACCTTC. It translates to CASTRFLGQGLGYTF.

Here the CDR3 reads CASSQDRAETQYF. DNA for the CDR3: TGTGCCAGCAGCCAGGACAGGGCAGAGACCCAGTACTTC. The rearrangement joins TRBV14 to TRBJ2-5; 8 nucleotides match TRBD1. The CDR3 has 13 amino acids. V lost 3 bases to trimming and J lost 4 bases; unmatched junction nucleotides: 1. Germline loops: CDR1 SGHDN, CDR2 FVKESK. Variable domain in full (rest from reference TRBV14 and TRBJ2-5): EAGVTQFPSHSVIEKGQTVTLRCDPISGHDNLYWYRRVMGKEIKFLLHFVKESKQDESGMPNNRFLAERTGGTYSTLKVQPAELEDSGVYFCASSQDRAETQYFGPGTRLLVL.

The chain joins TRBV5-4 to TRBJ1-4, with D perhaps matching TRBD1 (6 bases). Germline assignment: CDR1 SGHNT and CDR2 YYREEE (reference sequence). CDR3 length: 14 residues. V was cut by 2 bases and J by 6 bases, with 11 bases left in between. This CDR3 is CASSLQGVDEKLFF. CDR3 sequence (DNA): TGTGCCAGCAGCTTACAGGGAGTGGATGAAAAACTGTTTTTT. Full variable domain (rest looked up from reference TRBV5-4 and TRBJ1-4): ETGVTQSPTHLIKTRGQQVTLRCSSQSGHNTVSWYQQALGQGPQFIFQYYREEENGRGNFPPRFSGLQFPNYSSELNVNALELDDSALYLCASSLQGVDEKLFFGSGTQLSVL.

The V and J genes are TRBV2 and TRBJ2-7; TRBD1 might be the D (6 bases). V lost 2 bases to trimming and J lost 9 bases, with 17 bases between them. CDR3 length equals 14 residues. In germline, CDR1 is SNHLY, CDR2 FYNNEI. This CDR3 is CASSETGTLSGQYF. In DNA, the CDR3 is TGTGCCAGCAGTGAAACAGGGACGTTAAGTGGGCAGTACTTC.

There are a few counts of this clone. Here the CDR3 reads CASSDPFTGNRVDIQYF. CDR3 bases: TGTGCCAGCAGTGACCCCTTTACGGGAAATAGGGTAGACATTCAGTACTTC. The rearrangement joins TRBV6-1 to TRBJ2-4, with D perhaps TRBD2 (5 bases). The CDR3 is 17 amino acids. V lost 3 bases to trimming and J lost 8 bases, with 23 bases between them. Germline CDR1 MNHNS, CDR2 SASEGT.

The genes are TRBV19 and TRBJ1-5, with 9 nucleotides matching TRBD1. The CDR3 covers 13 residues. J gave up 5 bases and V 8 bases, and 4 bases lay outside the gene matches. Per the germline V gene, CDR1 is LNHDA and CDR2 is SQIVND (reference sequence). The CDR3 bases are TGTGCCAGTCAACAGGGGGCGTATCAGCCCCAGCATTTT. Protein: CASQQGAYQPQHF.

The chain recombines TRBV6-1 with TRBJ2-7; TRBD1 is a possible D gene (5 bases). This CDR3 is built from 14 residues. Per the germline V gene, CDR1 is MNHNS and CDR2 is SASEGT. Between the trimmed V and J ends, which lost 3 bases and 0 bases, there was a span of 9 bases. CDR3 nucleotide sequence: TGTGCCAGCAGTGATGTGGGGCACTCCTACGAGCAGTACTTC. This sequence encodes CASSDVGHSYEQYF.

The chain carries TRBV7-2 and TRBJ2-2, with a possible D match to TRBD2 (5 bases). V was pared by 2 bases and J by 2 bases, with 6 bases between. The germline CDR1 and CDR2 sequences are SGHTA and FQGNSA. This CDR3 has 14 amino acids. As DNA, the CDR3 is TGTGCCAGCAGCTTACGGGGAAACACCGGGGAGCTGTTTTTT. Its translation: CASSLRGNTGELFF.

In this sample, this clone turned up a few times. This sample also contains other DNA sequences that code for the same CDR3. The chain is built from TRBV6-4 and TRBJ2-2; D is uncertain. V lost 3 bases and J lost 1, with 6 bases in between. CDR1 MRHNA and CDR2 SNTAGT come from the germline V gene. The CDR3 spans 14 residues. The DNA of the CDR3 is TGTGCCAGCAGTGAGGGCTTGAACACCGGGGAGCTGTTTTTT. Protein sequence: CASSEGLNTGELFF.

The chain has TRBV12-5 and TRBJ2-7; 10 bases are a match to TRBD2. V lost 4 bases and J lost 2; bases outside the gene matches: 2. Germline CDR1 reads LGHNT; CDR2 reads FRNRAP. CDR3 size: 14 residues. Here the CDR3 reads CASGWTSGTYEQYF. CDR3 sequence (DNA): TGTGCTAGTGGTTGGACTAGCGGAACCTACGAGCAGTACTTC.

The CDR3 DNA reads as TGTGCCACCAGCTTATGGACAGGGGACAATCAGCCCCAGCATTTT. This gives the protein CATSLWTGDNQPQHF. The chain carries TRBV15 and TRBJ1-5; 9 nucleotides align to TRBD1. The germline CDR1 and CDR2 sequences are LNHNV and YYDKDF (reference sequence). The V segment lost 5 bases and the J segment 3 bases; nucleotides outside the gene matches: 5. The CDR3 totals 15 residues.

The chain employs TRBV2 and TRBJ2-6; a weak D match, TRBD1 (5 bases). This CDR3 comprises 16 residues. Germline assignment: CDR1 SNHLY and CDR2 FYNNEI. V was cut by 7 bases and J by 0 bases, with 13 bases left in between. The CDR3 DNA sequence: TGTGCCAGCACTCAAGGGGCAAGCTCTGGGGCCAACGTCCTGACTTTC. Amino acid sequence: CASTQGASSGANVLTF.

CDR3 amino acids: CASSLGQGALTEAFF. The CDR3 nucleotides read TGTGCCAGCAGCCTCGGACAGGGGGCGTTAACTGAAGCTTTCTTT. The chain joins TRBV7-9 to TRBJ1-1, with 11 nucleotides matching TRBD1. Germline values: CDR1 SEHNR, CDR2 FQNEAQ (reference sequence). Trimming cost V 5 bases and J 5 bases; bases outside gene matches: 7. The length of the CDR3 is 15 residues.

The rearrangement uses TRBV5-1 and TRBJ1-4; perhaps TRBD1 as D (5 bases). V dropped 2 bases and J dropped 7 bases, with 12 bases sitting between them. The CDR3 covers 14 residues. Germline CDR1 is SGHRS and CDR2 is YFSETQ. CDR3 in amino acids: CASSFEGRVEKLFF. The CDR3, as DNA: TGCGCCAGCAGCTTTGAGGGGAGGGTTGAAAAACTGTTTTTT.

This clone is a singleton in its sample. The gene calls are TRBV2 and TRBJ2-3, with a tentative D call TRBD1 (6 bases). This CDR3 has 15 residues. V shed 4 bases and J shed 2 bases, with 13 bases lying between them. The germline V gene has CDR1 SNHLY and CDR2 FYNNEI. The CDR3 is CASSARDKSTDTQYF. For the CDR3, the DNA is TGTGCCAGCAGTGCCCGGGACAAGTCCACAGATACGCAGTATTTT. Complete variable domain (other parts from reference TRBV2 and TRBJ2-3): EPEVTQTPSHQVTQMGQEVILRCVPISNHLYFYWYRQILGQKVEFLVSFYNNEISEKSEIFDDQFSVERPDGSNFTLKIRSTKLEDSAMYFCASSARDKSTDTQYFGPGTRLTVL.

The CDR3 sequence: CASSRLAGGPGEQFF. CDR3 nucleotides: TGTGCCAGCAGTCGACTAGCGGGAGGGCCCGGTGAGCAGTTCTTC. This chain connects TRBV28 to TRBJ2-1; TRBD2 matches at 14 bases. Germline V lookup: CDR1 MDHEN, CDR2 SYDVKM. V dropped 5 bases and J dropped 9; count of bases not matched to a gene: 6. The CDR3 totals 15 residues.

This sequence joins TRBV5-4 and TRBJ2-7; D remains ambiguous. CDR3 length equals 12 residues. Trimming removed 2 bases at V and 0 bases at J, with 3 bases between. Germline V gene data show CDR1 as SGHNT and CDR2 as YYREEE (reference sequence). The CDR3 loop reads CASSFGSYEQYF. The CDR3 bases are TGTGCCAGCAGCTTCGGCTCCTACGAGCAGTACTTC.

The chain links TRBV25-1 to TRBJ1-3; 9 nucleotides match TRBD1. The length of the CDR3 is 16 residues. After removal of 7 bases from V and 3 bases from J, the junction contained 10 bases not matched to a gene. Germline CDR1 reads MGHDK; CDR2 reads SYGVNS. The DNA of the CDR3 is TGTGCCAGCACAAACAGGGGGCTCTCACTTGGAAACACCATATATTTT. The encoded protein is CASTNRGLSLGNTIYF.